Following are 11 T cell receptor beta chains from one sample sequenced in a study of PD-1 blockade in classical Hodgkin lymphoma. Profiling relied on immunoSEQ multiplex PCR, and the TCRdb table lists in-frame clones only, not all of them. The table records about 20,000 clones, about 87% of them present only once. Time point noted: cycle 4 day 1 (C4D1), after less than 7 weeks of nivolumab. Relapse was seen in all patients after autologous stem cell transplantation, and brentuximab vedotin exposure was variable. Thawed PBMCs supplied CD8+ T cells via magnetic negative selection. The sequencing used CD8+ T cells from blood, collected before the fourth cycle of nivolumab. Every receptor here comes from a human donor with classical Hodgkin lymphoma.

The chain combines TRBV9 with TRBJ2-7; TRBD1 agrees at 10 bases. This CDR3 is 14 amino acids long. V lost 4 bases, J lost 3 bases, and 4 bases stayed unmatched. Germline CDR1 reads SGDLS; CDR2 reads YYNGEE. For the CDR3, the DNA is TGTGCCAGCAGCCCGGGACAGGGGAACTACGAGCAGTACTTC. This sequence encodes CASSPGQGNYEQYF.

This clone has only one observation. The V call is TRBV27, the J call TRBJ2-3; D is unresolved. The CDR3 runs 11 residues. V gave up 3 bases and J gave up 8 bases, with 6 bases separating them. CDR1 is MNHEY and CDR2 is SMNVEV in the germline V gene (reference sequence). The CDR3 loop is CASSFKSTQYF. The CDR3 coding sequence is TGTGCCAGCAGTTTCAAATCTACGCAGTATTTT.

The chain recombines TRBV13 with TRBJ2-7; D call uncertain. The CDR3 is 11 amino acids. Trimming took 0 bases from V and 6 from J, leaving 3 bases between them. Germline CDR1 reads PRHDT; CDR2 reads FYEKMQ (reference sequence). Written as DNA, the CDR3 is TGTGCCAGCAGCTTAGGTACCGAGCAGTACTTC. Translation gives CASSLGTEQYF.

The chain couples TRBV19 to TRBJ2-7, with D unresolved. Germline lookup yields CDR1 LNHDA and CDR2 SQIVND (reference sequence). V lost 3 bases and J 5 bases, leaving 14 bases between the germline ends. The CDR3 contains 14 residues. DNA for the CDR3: TGTGCCAGTAGTATCACGGTCCCAGCTAACGAGCAGTACTTC. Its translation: CASSITVPANEQYF.

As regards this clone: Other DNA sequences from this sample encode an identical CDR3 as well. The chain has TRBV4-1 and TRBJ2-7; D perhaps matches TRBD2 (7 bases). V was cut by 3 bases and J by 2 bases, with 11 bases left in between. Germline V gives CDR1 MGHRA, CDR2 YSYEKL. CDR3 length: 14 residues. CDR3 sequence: CASSQGGAPYEQYF. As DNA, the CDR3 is TGCGCCAGCAGCCAGGGGGGGGCACCCTACGAGCAGTACTTC.

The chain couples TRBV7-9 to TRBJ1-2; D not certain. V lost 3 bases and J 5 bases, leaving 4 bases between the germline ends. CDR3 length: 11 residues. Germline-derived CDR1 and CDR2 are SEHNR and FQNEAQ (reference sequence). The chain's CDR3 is CASSFEYGYTF. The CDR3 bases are TGTGCCAGCAGCTTTGAGTATGGCTACACCTTC.

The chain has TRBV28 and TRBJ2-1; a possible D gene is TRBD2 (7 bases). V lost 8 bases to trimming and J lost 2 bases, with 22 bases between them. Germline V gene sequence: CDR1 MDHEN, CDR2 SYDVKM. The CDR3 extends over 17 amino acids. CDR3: CASGPLKGRGAYNEQFF. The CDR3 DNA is TGTGCCAGCGGACCCCTTAAGGGGAGGGGGGCCTACAATGAGCAGTTCTTC.

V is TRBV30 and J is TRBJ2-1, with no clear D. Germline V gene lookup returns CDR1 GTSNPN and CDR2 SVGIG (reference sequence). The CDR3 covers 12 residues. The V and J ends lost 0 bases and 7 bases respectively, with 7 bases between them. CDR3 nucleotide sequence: TGTGCCTGGAGTGTACTTATTAATGAGCAGTTCTTC. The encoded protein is CAWSVLINEQFF.

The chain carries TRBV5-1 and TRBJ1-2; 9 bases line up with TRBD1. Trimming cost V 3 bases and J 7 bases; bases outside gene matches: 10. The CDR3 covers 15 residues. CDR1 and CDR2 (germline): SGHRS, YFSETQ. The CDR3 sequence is CASSWSRDREPGYTF. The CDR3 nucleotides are TGCGCCAGCAGCTGGTCCCGGGACAGGGAGCCTGGCTACACCTTC. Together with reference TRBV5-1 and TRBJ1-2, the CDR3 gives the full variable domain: KAGVTQTPRYLIKTRGQQVTLSCSPISGHRSVSWYQQTPGQGLQFLFEYFSETQRNKGNFPGRFSGRQFSNSRSEMNVSTLELGDSALYLCASSWSRDREPGYTFGSGTRLTVV.

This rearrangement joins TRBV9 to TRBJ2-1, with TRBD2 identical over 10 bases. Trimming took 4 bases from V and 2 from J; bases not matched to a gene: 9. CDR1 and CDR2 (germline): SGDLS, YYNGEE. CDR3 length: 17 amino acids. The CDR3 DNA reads TGTGCCAGCAGCCCCTGGGCCAGCGGGAGGGCCTACAATGAGCAGTTCTTC. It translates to CASSPWASGRAYNEQFF.

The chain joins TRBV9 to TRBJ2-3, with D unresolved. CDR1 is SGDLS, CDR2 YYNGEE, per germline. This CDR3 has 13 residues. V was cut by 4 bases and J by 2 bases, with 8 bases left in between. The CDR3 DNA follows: TGTGCCAGCAGCCTGGGGAACACAGATACGCAGTATTTT. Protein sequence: CASSLGNTDTQYF.